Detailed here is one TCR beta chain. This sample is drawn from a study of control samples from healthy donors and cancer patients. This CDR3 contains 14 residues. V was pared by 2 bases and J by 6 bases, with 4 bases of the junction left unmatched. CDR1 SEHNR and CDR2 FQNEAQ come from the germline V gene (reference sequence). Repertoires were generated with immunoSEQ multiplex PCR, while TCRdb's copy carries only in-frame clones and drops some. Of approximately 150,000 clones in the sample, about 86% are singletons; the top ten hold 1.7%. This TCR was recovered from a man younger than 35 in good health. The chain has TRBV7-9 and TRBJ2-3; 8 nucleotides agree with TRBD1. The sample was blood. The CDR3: CASSLLGDRDTQYF. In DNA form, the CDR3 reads TGTGCCAGCAGCTTACTGGGGGACAGGGATACGCAGTATTTT.